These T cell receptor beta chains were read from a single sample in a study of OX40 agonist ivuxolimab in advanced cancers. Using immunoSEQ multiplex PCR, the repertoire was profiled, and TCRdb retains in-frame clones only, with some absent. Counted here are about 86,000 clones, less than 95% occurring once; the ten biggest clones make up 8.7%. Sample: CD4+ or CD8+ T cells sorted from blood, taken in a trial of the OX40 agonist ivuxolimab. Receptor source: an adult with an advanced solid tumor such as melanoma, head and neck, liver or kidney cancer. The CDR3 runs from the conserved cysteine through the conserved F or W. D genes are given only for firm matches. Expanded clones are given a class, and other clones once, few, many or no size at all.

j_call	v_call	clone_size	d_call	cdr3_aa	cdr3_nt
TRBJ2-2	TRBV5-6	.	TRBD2	CASSFQTSGTGELFF	TGTGCCAGCAGCTTTCAGACTAGCGGGACCGGGGAGCTGTTTTTT
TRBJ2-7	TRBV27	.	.	CASSRRGFYEQYF	TGTGCCAGCAGTCGGAGGGGTTTCTACGAGCAGTACTTC
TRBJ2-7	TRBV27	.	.	CASSLGVAYEQYF	TGTGCCAGCAGTTTGGGGGTAGCCTACGAGCAGTACTTC
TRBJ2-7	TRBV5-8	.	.	CASSLFYEQYF	TGTGCCAGCAGCTTGTTCTACGAGCAGTACTTC
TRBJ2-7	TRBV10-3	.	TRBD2	CAISYGTSESYEQYF	TGTGCCATCAGCTATGGGACTAGCGAGTCCTACGAGCAGTACTTC
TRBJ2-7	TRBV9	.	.	CASSASGMHEQYF	TGTGCCAGCAGCGCATCCGGGATGCACGAGCAGTACTTC
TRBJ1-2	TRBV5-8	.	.	CASRPGQTAYGYTF	TGTGCCAGCAGACCCGGACAGACTGCCTATGGCTACACCTTC
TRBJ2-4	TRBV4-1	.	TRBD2	CASSQLAALAKNIQYF	TGCGCCAGCAGCCAACTAGCGGCCTTAGCCAAAAACATTCAGTACTTC
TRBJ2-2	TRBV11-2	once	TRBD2	CASSLASGRGELFF	TGTGCCAGCAGCTTAGCTAGCGGGAGGGGGGAGCTGTTTTTT
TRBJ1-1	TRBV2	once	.	CASGGTEAFF	TGTGCCAGCGGGGGCACTGAAGCTTTCTTT
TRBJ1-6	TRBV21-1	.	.	CASSKVLDTLYSPLHF	TGTGCCAGCAGCAAAGTCCTCGACACACTATATTCACCCCTCCACTTT
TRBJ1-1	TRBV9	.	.	CASSAGVATEAFF	TGTGCCAGCAGCGCCGGGGTTGCCACTGAAGCTTTCTTT
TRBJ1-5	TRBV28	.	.	CASRSSNQPQHF	TGTGCCAGCAGGAGTAGCAATCAGCCCCAGCATTTT
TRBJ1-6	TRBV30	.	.	CAWRTQPWPGSSPLHF	TGTGCCTGGAGGACCCAACCCTGGCCAGGGTCTAGCCCCCTCCACTTT
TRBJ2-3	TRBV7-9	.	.	CASSRLGVNQDTQYF	TGTGCCAGCAGCCGCCTGGGAGTTAACCAGGATACGCAGTATTTT
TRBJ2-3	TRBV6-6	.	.	CASSYNRESDTQYF	TGTGCCAGCAGTTATAACAGGGAGTCAGATACGCAGTATTTT
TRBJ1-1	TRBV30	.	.	CAWSVQPNTEAFF	TGTGCCTGGAGTGTACAGCCGAACACTGAAGCTTTCTTT
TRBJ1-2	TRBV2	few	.	CASIPNENGYTF	TGTGCCAGCATCCCGAACGAAAATGGCTACACCTTC
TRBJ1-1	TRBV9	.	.	CASSSPRETVNTEAFF	TGTGCCAGCAGCTCCCCTCGTGAGACAGTGAACACTGAAGCTTTCTTT
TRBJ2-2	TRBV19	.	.	CATWTDANTGELFF	TGTGCCACCTGGACAGACGCGAACACCGGGGAGCTGTTTTTT
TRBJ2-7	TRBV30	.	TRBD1	CALATGGTAYEQYF	TGTGCCCTCGCGACAGGGGGGACGGCCTACGAGCAGTACTTC
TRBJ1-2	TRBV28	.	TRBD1	CASSLYTDRDNYGYTF	TGTGCCAGCAGTTTATACACCGACAGGGATAACTATGGCTACACCTTC
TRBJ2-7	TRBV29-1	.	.	CSVEVRDYEQYF	TGCAGCGTTGAAGTACGCGACTACGAGCAGTACTTC
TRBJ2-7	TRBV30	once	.	CAWRSSAAYEQYF	TGTGCCTGGAGATCCAGCGCGGCCTACGAGCAGTACTTC
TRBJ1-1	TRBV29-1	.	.	CSVSGQPNTEAFF	TGCAGCGTTTCCGGACAGCCTAACACTGAAGCTTTCTTT
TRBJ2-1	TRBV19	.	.	CASSIEGGSYNEQFF	TGTGCCAGTAGTATCGAGGGGGGTTCCTACAATGAGCAGTTCTTC
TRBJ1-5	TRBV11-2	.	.	CASSLGIGEWPQHF	TGTGCCAGCAGCTTAGGGATCGGGGAATGGCCCCAGCATTTT
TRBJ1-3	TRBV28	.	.	CASSSPGRMRNTIYF	TGTGCCAGCAGTTCGCCGGGACGGATGAGAAACACCATATATTTT
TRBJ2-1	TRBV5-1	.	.	CASSYSSASSYNEQFF	TGCGCCAGCAGCTATTCTAGCGCAAGCTCCTACAATGAGCAGTTCTTC
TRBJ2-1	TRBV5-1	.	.	CASSFLGGDEQFF	TGCGCCAGCAGCTTCCTTGGGGGCGATGAGCAGTTCTTC
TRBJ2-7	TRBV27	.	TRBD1	CASSSGQGASYEQYF	TGTGCCAGCAGTTCGGGACAGGGGGCCTCCTACGAGCAGTACTTC
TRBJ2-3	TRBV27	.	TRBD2	CASSPFTSGVTDTQYF	TGTGCCAGCAGCCCCTTTACTAGCGGGGTCACAGATACGCAGTATTTT
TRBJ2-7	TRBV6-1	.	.	CASSVLTSYEQYF	TGTGCCAGCAGTGTCCTGACTAGCTACGAGCAGTACTTC
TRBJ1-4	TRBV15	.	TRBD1	CATSRARDRVFEKLFF	TGTGCCACCAGCAGAGCCCGGGACAGGGTTTTTGAAAAACTGTTTTTT
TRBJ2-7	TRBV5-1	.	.	CASSRAIAEFYEQYF	TGCGCCAGCAGCCGGGCGATAGCGGAGTTTTACGAGCAGTACTTC
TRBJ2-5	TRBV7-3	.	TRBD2	CASSLGAGGIQETQYF	TGTGCCAGCAGCCTAGGGGCGGGAGGAATCCAAGAGACCCAGTACTTC
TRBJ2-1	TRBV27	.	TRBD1	CASTRTGGIYEQFF	TGTGCCAGCACACGGACAGGGGGAATATATGAGCAGTTCTTC
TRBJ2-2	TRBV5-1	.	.	CASSYTAPANTGELFF	TGCGCCAGCAGCTACACAGCCCCCGCGAACACCGGGGAGCTGTTTTTT
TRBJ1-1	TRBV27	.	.	CASKRGRTEAFF	TGTGCCAGCAAGCGGGGACGAACTGAAGCTTTCTTT
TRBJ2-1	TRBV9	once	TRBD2	CASSVELAGGNEQFF	TGTGCCAGCAGCGTAGAACTAGCGGGAGGGAATGAGCAGTTCTTC
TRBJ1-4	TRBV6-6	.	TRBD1	CASRPRGGNEKLFF	TGTGCCAGCAGGCCCAGGGGGGGCAATGAAAAACTGTTTTTT
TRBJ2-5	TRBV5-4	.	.	CASSLGGAQETQYF	TGTGCCAGCAGCCTGGGGGGGGCCCAAGAGACCCAGTACTTC
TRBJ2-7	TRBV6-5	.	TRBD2	CASSATSGPYEQYF	TGTGCCAGCAGTGCGACTAGCGGCCCATACGAGCAGTACTTC
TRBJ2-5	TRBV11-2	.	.	CASSLRQETQYF	TGTGCCAGCAGCTTAAGGCAAGAGACCCAGTACTTC
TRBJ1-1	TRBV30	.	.	CAWSIGTTMLNTEAFF	TGTGCCTGGAGTATTGGGACAACAATGTTGAACACTGAAGCTTTCTTT
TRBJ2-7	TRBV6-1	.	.	CASSALWRDVFYEQYF	TGTGCCAGCAGTGCTCTTTGGAGGGACGTTTTCTACGAGCAGTACTTC
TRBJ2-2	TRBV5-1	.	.	CASSLGSGNTGELFF	TGCGCCAGCAGCTTAGGGAGCGGGAACACCGGGGAGCTGTTTTTT
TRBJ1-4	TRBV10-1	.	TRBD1	CASSAGQGGGSGEKLFF	TGCGCCAGCAGTGCAGGACAGGGAGGGGGATCCGGTGAAAAACTGTTTTTT
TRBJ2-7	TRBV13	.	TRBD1	CASSQDFLGTGGLSEQYF	TGTGCCAGCAGCCAAGACTTCCTTGGGACAGGGGGGTTGAGCGAGCAGTACTTC